This passage covers 5 T cell receptor beta chains from one sample sequenced in a study of cytomegalovirus exposure and HLA in healthy donors. 13 Jbeta primers and 60 Vbeta primers were used for the PCR. The method was immunoSEQ multiplex PCR; TCRdb's version includes in-frame clones alone and lacks a portion of them. Seen here are roughly 120,000 clones, less than 80% observed once, and the top ten hold nearly 9.5%. Specimen: PBMCs. Receptor source: a woman aged 40-49 years in good health and CMV-seropositive.

This clone was counted once. The chain joins TRBV27 to TRBJ2-7, with 10 positions matching TRBD2. V gave up 5 bases and J gave up 0 bases; unmatched junction bases: 4. CDR1 and CDR2 from the germline V gene are MNHEY and SMNVEV (reference sequence). The CDR3 totals 15 residues. The CDR3 DNA sequence: TGTGCCAGCAGTCCCGGACTAGCGGTCTCCTACGAGCAGTACTTC. Its protein is CASSPGLAVSYEQYF.

The V call is TRBV5-1, the J call TRBJ1-1; 10 nucleotides match TRBD1. Per germline, CDR1 SGHRS and CDR2 YFSETQ. V dropped 5 bases and J dropped 3; count of bases not matched to a gene: 22. CDR3 length: 20 amino acids. CDR3 sequence reads: CASSYIDPGQGTGRDTEAFF. CDR3 coding DNA: TGCGCCAGCAGTTATATAGATCCGGGACAGGGGACAGGGCGGGACACTGAAGCTTTCTTT.

J is TRBJ1-1 and V is TRBV5-4; D perhaps matches TRBD1 (6 bases). The CDR3 has 13 amino acids. The V gene's germline CDR1 is SGHNT and CDR2 YYREEE (reference sequence). The V gene lost 3 bases and the J gene lost 6 bases, with 12 bases spanning the gap. The CDR3 reads CASSYPGQPEAFF. CDR3 nucleotides: TGTGCCAGCAGCTATCCCGGACAGCCTGAAGCTTTCTTT.

The chain links TRBV9 to TRBJ2-3, with TRBD2 identical over 10 bases. The CDR3 spans 15 residues. Losses at the gene ends were 2 bases for V and 1 base for J; bases not matched to a gene: 1. CDR1 is SGDLS, CDR2 YYNGEE, per germline. This chain's CDR3 is CASSVGTSGTDTQYF. The CDR3 DNA sequence: TGTGCCAGCAGCGTCGGGACTAGCGGCACAGATACGCAGTATTTT.

This chain connects TRBV5-6 to TRBJ2-1; 7 nucleotides match TRBD1. J lost 0 bases, V lost 5 bases, and 11 bases had no gene match. This CDR3 comprises 17 residues. Per the germline V gene, CDR1 is SGHDT and CDR2 is YYEEEE. The DNA of the CDR3 is TGTGCCAGCAGAGGGGGCCCGGGTCGGAGCTCCTACAATGAGCAGTTCTTC. This codes for CASRGGPGRSSYNEQFF.